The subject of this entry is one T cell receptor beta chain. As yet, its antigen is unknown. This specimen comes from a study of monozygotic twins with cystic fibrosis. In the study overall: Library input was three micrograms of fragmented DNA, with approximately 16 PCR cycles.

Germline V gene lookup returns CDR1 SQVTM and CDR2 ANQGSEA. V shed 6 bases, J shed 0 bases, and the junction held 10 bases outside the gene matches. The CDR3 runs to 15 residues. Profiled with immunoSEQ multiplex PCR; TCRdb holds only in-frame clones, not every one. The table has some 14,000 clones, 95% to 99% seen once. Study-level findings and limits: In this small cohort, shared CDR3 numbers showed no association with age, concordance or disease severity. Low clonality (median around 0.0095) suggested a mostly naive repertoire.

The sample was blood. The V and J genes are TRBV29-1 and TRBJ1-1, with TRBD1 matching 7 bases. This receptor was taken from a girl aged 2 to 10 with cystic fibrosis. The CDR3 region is CSVQQGWGMNTEAFF. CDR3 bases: TGCAGCGTCCAACAGGGGTGGGGAATGAACACTGAAGCTTTCTTT. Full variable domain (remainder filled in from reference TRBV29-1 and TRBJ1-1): SAVISQKPSRDICQRGTSLTIQCQVDSQVTMMFWYRQQPGQSLTLIATANQGSEATYESGFVIDKFPISRPNLTFSTLTVSNMSPEDSSIYLCSVQQGWGMNTEAFFGQGTRLTVV.